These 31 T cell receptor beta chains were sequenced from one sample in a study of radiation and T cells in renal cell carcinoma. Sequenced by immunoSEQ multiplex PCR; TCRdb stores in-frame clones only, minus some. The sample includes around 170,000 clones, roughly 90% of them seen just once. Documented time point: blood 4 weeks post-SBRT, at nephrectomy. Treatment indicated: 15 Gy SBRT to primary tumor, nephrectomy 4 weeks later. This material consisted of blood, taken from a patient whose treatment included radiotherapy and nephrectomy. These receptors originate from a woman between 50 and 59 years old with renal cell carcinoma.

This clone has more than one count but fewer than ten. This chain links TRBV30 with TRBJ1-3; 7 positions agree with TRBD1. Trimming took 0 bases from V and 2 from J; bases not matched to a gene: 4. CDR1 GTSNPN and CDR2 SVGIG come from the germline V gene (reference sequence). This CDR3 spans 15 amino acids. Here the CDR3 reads CAWSVGRGAGNTIYF. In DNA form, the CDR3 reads TGTGCCTGGAGTGTAGGCAGGGGGGCTGGAAACACCATATATTTT.

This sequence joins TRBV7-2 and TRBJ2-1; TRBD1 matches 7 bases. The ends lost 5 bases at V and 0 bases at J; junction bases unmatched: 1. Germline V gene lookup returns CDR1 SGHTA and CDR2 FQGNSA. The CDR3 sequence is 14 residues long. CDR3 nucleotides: TGTGCCAGCAGCCCAGGGGGCTCCTACAATGAGCAGTTCTTC. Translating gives CASSPGGSYNEQFF. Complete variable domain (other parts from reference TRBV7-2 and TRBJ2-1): GAGVSQSPSNKVTEKGKDVELRCDPISGHTALYWYRQSLGQGLEFLIYFQGNSAPDKSGLPSDRFSAERTGGSVSTLTIQRTQQEDSAVYLCASSPGGSYNEQFFGPGTRLTVL.

The CDR3 nucleotides are TGTGCCAGCAGCTTCAATACAGTCACTGAAGCTTTCTTT. Protein product: CASSFNTVTEAFF. This chain uses TRBV7-2 with TRBJ1-1; D is uncertain. CDR3 length equals 13 residues. Between the trimmed V and J ends, which lost 3 bases and 4 bases, there was a span of 9 bases. Germline V gives CDR1 SGHTA, CDR2 FQGNSA.

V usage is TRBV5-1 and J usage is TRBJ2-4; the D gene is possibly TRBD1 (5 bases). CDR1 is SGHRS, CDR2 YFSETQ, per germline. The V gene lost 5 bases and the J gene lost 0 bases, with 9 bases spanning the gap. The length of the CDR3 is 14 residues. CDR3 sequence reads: CASSTDIAKNIQYF. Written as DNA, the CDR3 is TGCGCCAGCAGTACGGACATAGCCAAAAACATTCAGTACTTC. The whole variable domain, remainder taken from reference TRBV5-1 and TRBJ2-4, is KAGVTQTPRYLIKTRGQQVTLSCSPISGHRSVSWYQQTPGQGLQFLFEYFSETQRNKGNFPGRFSGRQFSNSRSEMNVSTLELGDSALYLCASSTDIAKNIQYFGAGTRLSVL.

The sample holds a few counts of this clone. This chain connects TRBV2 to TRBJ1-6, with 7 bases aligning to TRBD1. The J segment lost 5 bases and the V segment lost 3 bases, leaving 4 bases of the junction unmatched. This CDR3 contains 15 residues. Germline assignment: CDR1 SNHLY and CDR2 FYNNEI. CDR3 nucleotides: TGTGCCAGCAGTGAGATAGGACAGGATAATTCACCCCTCCACTTT. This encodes CASSEIGQDNSPLHF.

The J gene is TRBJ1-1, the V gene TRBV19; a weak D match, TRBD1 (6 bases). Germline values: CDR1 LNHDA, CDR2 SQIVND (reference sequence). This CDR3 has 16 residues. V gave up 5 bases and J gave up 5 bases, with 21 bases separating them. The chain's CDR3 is CASSLAAGVRRTEAFF. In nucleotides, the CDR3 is TGTGCCAGTAGTTTGGCGGCAGGGGTAAGGAGAACTGAAGCTTTCTTT.

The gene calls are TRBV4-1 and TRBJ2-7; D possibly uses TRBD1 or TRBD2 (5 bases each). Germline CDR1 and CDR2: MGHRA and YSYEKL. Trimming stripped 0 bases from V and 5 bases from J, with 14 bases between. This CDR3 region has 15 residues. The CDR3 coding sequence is TGCGCCAGCAGCCAAGAAGGGACCGCCGGCAACGAGCAGTACTTC. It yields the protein CASSQEGTAGNEQYF.

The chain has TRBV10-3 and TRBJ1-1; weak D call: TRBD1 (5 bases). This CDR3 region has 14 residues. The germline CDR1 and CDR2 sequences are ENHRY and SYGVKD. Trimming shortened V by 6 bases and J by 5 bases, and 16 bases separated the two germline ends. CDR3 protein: CAIRTVAGGTEAFF. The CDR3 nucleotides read TGTGCCATCAGGACAGTCGCGGGAGGGACTGAAGCTTTCTTT.

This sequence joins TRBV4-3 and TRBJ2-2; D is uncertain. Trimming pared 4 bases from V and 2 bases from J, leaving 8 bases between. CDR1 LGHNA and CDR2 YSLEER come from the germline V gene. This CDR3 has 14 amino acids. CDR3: CASSRGPNTGELFF. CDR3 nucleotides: TGCGCCAGCAGCCGAGGCCCTAACACCGGGGAGCTGTTTTTT.

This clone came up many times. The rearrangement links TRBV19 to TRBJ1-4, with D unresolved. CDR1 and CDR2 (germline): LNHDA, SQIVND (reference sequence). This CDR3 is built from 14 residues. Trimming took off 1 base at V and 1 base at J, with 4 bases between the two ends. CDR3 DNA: TGTGCCAGTAGTATAGGAGGAACTAATGAAAAACTGTTTTTT. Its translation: CASSIGGTNEKLFF.

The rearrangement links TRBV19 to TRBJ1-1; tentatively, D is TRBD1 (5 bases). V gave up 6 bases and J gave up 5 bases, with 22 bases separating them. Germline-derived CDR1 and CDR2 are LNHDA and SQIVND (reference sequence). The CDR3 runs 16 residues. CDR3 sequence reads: CASRSRGGGKKTEAFF. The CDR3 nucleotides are TGTGCCAGTAGGAGTCGGGGTGGGGGGAAAAAAACTGAAGCTTTCTTT.

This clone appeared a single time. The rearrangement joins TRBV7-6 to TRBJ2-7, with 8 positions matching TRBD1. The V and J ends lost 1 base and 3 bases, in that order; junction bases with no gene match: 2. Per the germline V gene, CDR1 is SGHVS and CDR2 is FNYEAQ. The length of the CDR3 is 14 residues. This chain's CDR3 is CASSLGGQGYEQYF. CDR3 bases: TGTGCCAGCAGCTTAGGTGGACAGGGCTACGAGCAGTACTTC.

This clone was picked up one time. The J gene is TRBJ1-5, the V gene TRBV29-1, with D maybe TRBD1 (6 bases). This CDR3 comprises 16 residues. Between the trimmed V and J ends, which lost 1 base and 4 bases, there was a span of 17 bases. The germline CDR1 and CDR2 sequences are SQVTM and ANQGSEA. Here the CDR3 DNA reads TGCAGCGTTGAAGGATCTCGGGGGCGCGGGAATCAGCCCCAGCATTTT. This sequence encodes CSVEGSRGRGNQPQHF. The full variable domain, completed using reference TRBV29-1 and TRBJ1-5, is SAVISQKPSRDICQRGTSLTIQCQVDSQVTMMFWYRQQPGQSLTLIATANQGSEATYESGFVIDKFPISRPNLTFSTLTVSNMSPEDSSIYLCSVEGSRGRGNQPQHFGDGTRLSIL.

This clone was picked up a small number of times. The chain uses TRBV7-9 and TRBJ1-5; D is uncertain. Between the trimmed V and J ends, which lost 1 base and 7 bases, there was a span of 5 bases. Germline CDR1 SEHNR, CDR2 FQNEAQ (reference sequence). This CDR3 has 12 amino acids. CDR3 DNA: TGTGCCAGCAGCTTAGACACCCAGCCCCAGCATTTT. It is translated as CASSLDTQPQHF.

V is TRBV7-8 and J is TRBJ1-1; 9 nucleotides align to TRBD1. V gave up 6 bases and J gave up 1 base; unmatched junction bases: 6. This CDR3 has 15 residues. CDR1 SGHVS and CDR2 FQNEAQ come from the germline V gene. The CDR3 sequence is CASRWGTGSNTEAFF. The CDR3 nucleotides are TGTGCCAGCAGGTGGGGGACAGGGTCGAACACTGAAGCTTTCTTT. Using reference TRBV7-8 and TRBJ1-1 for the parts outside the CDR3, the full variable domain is GAGVSQSPRYKVAKRGQDVALRCDPISGHVSLFWYQQALGQGPEFLTYFQNEAQLDKSGLPSDRFFAERPEGSVSTLKIQRTQQEDSAVYLCASRWGTGSNTEAFFGQGTRLTVV.

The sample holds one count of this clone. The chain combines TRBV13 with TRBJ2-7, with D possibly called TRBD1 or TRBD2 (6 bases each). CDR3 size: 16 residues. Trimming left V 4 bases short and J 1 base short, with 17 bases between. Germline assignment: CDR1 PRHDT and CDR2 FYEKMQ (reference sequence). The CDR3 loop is CASSSGGGRRSYEQYF. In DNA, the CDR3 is TGTGCCAGCAGCTCTGGAGGGGGGCGCAGGTCCTACGAGCAGTACTTC.

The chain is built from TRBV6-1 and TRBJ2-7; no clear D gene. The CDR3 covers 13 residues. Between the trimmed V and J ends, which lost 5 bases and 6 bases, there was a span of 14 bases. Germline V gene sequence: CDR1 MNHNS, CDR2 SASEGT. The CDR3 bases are TGTGCCAGCAGTTTTAACGGGCCGAGCGAGCAGTACTTC. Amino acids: CASSFNGPSEQYF.

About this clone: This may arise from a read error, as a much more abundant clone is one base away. For the CDR3, the DNA is TGTGCCAGCAGTTTCGACAACTACGAGCAGTACTTC. As protein: CASSFDNYEQYF. The chain uses TRBV6-6 and TRBJ2-7; D gene unclear. The germline gives CDR1 MNHNY, CDR2 SVGAGI (reference sequence). The CDR3 spans 12 residues. Trimming took 4 bases from V and 3 from J, leaving 7 bases between them.

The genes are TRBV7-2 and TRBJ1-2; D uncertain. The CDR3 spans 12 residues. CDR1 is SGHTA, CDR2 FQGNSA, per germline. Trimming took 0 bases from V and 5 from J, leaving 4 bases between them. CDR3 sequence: CASSLAGYGYTF. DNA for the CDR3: TGTGCCAGCAGCTTAGCTGGTTATGGCTACACCTTC.

The CDR3 nucleotides are TGCAGCGTTGTCCCAGGGCGGAGGACTGAAGCTTTCTTT. Amino acids: CSVVPGRRTEAFF. The V call is TRBV29-1, the J call TRBJ1-1, with D possibly TRBD1 on 5 matching bases. This CDR3 is 13 amino acids long. Germline CDR1 is SQVTM and CDR2 is ANQGSEA. Between the trimmed V and J ends, which lost 4 bases and 5 bases, there was a span of 14 bases. The full variable domain, its missing parts supplied by reference TRBV29-1 and TRBJ1-1, is SAVISQKPSRDICQRGTSLTIQCQVDSQVTMMFWYRQQPGQSLTLIATANQGSEATYESGFVIDKFPISRPNLTFSTLTVSNMSPEDSSIYLCSVVPGRRTEAFFGQGTRLTVV.

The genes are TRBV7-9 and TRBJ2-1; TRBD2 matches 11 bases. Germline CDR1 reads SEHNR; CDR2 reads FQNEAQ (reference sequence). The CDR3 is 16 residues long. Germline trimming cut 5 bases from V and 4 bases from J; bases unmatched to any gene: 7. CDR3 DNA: TGTGCCAGCAGCATTCTAGCGGGGGGACTTTACAATGAGCAGTTCTTC. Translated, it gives CASSILAGGLYNEQFF.

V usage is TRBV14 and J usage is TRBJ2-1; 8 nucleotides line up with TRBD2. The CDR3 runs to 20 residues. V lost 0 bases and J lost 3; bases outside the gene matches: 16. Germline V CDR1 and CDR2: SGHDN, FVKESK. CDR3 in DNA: TGTGCCAGCAGCCAAGATCGGATAGCGGGGCACATGTTGATCTACAATGAGCAGTTCTTC. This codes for CASSQDRIAGHMLIYNEQFF.

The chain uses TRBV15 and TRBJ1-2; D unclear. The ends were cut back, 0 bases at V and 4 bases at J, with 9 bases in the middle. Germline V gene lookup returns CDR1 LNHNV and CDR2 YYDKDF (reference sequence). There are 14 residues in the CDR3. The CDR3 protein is CATSREGSFYGYTF. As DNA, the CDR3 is TGTGCCACCAGCAGAGAGGGCAGTTTCTATGGCTACACCTTC. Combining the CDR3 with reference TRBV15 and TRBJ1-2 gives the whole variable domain DAMVIQNPRYQVTQFGKPVTLSCSQTLNHNVMYWYQQKSSQAPKLLFHYYDKDFNNEADTPDNFQSRRPNTSFCFLDIRSPGLGDTAMYLCATSREGSFYGYTFGSGTRLTVV.

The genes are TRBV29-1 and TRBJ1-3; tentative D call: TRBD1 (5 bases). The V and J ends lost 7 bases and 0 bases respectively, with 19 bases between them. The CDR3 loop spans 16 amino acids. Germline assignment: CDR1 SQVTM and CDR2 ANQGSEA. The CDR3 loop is CSARVGNRFSGNTIYF. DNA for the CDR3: TGCAGCGCCCGCGTGGGTAACAGGTTCTCTGGAAACACCATATATTTT.

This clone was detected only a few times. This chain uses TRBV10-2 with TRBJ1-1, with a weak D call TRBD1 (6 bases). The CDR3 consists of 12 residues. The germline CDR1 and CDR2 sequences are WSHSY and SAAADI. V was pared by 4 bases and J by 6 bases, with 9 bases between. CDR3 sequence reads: CASSVGGSEAFF. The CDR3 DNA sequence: TGCGCCAGCAGTGTAGGGGGTTCTGAAGCTTTCTTT.

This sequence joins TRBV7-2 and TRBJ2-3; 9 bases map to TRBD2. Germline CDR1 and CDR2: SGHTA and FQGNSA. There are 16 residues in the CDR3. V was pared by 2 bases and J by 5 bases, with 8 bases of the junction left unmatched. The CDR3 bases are TGTGCCAGCAGCTTACTTCCTGCGGGGGGGGGAGATACGCAGTATTTT. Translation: CASSLLPAGGGDTQYF.

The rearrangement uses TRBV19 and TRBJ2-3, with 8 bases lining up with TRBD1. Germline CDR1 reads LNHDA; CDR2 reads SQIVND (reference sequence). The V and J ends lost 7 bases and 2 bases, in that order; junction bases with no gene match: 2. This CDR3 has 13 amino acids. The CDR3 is CASKTGDTDTQYF. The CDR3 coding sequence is TGTGCCAGTAAGACAGGGGACACAGATACGCAGTATTTT.

DNA for the CDR3: TGTGCCAGCTCACCACGGCAGGCCAGTAACAATGAGCAGTTCTTC. This codes for CASSPRQASNNEQFF. V usage is TRBV18 and J usage is TRBJ2-1; D is unresolved. The V end was cut by 1 base, the J end by 5 bases, with 12 bases between. The CDR3 runs 15 residues. Germline lookup yields CDR1 KGHSH and CDR2 LQKENI.

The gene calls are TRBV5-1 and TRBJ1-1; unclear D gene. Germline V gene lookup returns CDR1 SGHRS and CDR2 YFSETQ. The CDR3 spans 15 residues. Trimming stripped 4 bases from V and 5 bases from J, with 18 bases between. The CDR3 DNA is TGCGCCAGCAGCCAGGAACTCCTAGTGGGTACTGAAGCTTTCTTT. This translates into CASSQELLVGTEAFF.

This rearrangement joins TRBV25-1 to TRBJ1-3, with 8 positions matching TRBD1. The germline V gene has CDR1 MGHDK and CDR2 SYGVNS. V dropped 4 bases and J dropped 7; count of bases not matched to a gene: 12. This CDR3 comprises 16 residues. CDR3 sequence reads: CASSGGTGMTSNTIYF. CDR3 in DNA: TGTGCCAGCAGTGGTGGGACAGGTATGACATCGAACACCATATATTTT.

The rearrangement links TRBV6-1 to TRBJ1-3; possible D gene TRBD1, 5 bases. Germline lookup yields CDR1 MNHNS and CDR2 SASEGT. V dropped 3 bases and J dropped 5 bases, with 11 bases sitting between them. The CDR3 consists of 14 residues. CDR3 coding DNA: TGTGCCAGCAGTGATAGGGACCGAAGAAACACCATATATTTT. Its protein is CASSDRDRRNTIYF.